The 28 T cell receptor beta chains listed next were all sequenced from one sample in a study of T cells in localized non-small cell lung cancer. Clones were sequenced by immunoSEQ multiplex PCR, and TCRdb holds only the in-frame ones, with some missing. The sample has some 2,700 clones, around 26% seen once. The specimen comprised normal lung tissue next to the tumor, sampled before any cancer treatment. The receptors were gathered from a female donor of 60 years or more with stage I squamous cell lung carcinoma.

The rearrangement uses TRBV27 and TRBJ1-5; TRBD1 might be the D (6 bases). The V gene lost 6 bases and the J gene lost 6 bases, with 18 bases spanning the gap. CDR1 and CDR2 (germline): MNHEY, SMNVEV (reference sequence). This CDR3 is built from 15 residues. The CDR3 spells CASSDNGGLAQPQHF. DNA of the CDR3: TGTGCCAGCAGCGACAATGGGGGCTTGGCTCAGCCCCAGCATTTT.

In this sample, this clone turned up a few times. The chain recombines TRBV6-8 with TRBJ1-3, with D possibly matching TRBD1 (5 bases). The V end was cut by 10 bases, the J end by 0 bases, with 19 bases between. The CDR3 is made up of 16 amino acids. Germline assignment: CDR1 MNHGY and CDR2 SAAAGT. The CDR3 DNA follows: TGTGCCACCACCTCCGAAGGGGAGTACTCTGGAAACACCATATATTTT. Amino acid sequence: CATTSEGEYSGNTIYF.

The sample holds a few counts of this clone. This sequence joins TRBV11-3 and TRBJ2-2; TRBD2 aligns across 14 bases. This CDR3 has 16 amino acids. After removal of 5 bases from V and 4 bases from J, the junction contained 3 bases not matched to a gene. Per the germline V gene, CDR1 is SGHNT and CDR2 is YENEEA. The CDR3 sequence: CASSQGLAGGTGELFF. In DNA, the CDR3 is TGTGCCAGCAGCCAAGGACTAGCGGGGGGCACCGGGGAGCTGTTTTTT.

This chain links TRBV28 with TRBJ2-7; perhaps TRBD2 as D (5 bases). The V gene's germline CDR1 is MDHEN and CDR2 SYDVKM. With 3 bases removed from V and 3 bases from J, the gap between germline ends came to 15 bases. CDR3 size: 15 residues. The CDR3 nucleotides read TGTGCCAGCAGTTTCCACTCGGACTGGAGCTACGAGCAGTACTTC. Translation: CASSFHSDWSYEQYF.

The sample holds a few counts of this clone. The CDR3 sequence: CATSWGPGDTEAFF. The DNA for the CDR3 is TGTGCCACCAGCTGGGGCCCGGGGGACACTGAAGCTTTCTTT. The chain combines TRBV15 with TRBJ1-1; TRBD1 is a possible D gene (5 bases). Germline lookup yields CDR1 LNHNV and CDR2 YYDKDF (reference sequence). CDR3 length equals 14 residues. V was clipped by 5 bases and J by 3 bases, with 13 bases between them.

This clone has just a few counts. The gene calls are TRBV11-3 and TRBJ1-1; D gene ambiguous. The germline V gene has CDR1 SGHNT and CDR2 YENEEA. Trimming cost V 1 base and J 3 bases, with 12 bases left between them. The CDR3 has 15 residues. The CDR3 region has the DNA TGTGCCAGCAGCTTAGTAAGTGAGGGTTACACTGAAGCTTTCTTT. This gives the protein CASSLVSEGYTEAFF.

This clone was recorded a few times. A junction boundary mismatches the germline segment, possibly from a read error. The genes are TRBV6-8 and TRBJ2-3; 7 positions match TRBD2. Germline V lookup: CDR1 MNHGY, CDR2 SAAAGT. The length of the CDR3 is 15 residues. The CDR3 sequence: CAISKAGGETDTQYF. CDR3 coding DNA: TGTGCCATCAGTAAAGCTGGGGGGGAGACAGATACGCAGTATTTT.

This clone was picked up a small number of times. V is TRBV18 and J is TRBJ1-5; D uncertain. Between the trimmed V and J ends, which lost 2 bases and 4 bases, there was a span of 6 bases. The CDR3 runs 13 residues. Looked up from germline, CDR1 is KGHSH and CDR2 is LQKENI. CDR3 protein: CASSPGRNQPQHF. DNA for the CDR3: TGTGCCAGCTCACCAGGGAGAAATCAGCCCCAGCATTTT.

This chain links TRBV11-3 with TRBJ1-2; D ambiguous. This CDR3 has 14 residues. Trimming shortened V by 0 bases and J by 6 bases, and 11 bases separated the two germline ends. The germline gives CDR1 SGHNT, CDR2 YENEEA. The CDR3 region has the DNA TGTGCCAGCAGCTTAGATCGAAGTGGGGATGGCTACACCTTC. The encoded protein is CASSLDRSGDGYTF. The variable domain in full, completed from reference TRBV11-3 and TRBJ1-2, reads EAGVVQSPRYKIIEKKQPVAFWCNPISGHNTLYWYLQNLGQGPELLIRYENEEAVDDSQLPKDRFSAERLKGVDSTLKIQPAELGDSAVYLCASSLDRSGDGYTFGSGTRLTVV.

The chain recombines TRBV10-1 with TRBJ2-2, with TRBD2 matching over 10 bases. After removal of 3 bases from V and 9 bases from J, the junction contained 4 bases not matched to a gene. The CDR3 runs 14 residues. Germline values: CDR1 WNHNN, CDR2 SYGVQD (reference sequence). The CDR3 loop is CASSDSSGSRELFF. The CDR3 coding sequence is TGCGCCAGCAGTGATTCTAGCGGGAGCCGGGAGCTGTTTTTT.

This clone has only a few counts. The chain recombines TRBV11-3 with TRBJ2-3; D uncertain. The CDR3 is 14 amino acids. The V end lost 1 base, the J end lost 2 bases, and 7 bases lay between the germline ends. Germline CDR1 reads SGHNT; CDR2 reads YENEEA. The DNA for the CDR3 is TGTGCCAGCAGCTTAGGCGGTTACACAGATACGCAGTATTTT. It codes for CASSLGGYTDTQYF.

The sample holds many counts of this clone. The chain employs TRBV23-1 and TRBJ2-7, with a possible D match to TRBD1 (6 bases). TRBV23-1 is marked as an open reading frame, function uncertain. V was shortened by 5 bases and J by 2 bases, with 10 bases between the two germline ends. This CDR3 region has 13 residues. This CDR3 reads CASSKGQTYEQYF. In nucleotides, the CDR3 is TGCGCCAGCAGTAAAGGACAGACCTACGAGCAGTACTTC.

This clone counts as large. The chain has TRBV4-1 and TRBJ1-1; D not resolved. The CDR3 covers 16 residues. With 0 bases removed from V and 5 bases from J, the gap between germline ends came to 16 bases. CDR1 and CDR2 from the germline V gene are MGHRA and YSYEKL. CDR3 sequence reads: CASSQEMRESWTEAFF. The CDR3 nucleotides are TGCGCCAGCAGCCAAGAAATGAGGGAATCGTGGACTGAAGCTTTCTTT.

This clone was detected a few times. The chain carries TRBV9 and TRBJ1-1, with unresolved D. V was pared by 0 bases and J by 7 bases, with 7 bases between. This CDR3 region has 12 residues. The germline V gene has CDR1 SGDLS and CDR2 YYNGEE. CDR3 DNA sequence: TGTGCCAGCAGCGTAGTCCCAGGTGAAGCTTTCTTT. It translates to CASSVVPGEAFF.

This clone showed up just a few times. CDR3 DNA: TGTGCCAGCAGCTCCGCCGGGACAGCCTACTCCTACGAGCAGTACTTC. It translates to CASSSAGTAYSYEQYF. V gene TRBV9 combines with J gene TRBJ2-7; 7 bases align to TRBD1. This CDR3 spans 16 amino acids. After removal of 4 bases from V and 0 bases from J, the junction contained 10 bases not matched to a gene. Per germline, CDR1 SGDLS and CDR2 YYNGEE.

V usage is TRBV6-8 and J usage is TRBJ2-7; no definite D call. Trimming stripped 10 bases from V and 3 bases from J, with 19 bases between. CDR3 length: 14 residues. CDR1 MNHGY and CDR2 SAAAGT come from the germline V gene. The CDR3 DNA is TGTGCCATCCTCGACCCAGGACGAGGCTACGAGCAGTACTTC. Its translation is CAILDPGRGYEQYF.

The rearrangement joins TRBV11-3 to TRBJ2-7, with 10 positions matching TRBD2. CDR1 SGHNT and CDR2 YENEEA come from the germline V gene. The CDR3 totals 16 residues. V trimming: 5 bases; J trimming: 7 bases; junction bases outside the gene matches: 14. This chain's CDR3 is CASSPSRLAGVEEQYF. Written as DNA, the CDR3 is TGTGCCAGCAGCCCCTCCCGGCTAGCGGGAGTGGAAGAGCAGTACTTC. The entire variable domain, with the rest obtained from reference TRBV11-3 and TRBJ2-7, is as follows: EAGVVQSPRYKIIEKKQPVAFWCNPISGHNTLYWYLQNLGQGPELLIRYENEEAVDDSQLPKDRFSAERLKGVDSTLKIQPAELGDSAVYLCASSPSRLAGVEEQYFGPGTRLTVT.

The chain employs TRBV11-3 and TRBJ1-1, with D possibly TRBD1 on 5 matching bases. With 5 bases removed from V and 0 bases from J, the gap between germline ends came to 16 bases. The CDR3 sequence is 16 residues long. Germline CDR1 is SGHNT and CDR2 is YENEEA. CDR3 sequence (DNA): TGTGCCAGCAGCCCGCAACCGGGACGACTGAACACTGAAGCTTTCTTT. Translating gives CASSPQPGRLNTEAFF.

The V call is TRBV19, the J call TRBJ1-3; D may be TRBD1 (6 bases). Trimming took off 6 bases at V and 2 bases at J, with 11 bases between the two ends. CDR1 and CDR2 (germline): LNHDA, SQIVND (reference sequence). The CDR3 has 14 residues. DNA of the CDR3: TGTGCCAGTAGGCCGACAGGAACTGGAAACACCATATATTTT. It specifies CASRPTGTGNTIYF.

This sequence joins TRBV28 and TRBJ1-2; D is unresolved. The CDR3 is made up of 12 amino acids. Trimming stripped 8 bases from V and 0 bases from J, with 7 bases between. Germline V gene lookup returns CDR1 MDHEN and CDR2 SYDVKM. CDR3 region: CASSWANYGYTF. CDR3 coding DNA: TGTGCCAGCTCCTGGGCTAACTATGGCTACACCTTC.

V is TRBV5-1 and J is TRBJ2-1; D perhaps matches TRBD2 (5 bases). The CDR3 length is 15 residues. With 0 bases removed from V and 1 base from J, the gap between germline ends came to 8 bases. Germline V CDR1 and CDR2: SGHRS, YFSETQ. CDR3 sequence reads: CASSLVEGSYNEQFF. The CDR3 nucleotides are TGCGCCAGCAGCTTGGTTGAGGGTTCCTACAATGAGCAGTTCTTC.

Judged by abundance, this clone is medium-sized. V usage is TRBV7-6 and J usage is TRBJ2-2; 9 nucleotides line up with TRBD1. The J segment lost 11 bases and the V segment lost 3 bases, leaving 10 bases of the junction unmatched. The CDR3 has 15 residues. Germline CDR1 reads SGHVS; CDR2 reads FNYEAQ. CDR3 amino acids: CASSFGTGLRRELFF. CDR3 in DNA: TGTGCCAGCAGCTTCGGGACAGGGTTAAGGCGTGAGCTGTTTTTT.

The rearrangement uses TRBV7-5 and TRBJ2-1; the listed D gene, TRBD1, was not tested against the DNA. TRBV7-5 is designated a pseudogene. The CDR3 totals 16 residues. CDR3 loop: CASSARDRGLGTEQFF. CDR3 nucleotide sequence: TGTGCCAGCAGCGCCCGGGACAGAGGGTTGGGGACTGAGCAGTTCTTC.

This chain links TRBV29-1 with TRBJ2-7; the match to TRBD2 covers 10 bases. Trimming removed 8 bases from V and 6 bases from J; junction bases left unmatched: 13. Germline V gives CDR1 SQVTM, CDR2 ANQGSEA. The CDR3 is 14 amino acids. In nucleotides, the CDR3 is TGCAGCACCCTGGGGACTAGCGACTTTGGCGAGCAGTACTTC. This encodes CSTLGTSDFGEQYF.

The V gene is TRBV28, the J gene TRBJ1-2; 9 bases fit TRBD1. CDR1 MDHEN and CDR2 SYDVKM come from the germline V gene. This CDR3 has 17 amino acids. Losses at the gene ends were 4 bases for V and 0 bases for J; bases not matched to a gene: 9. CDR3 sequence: CASSYPTGGVTNYGYTF. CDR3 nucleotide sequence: TGTGCCAGCAGTTACCCGACAGGGGGGGTAACTAACTATGGCTACACCTTC.

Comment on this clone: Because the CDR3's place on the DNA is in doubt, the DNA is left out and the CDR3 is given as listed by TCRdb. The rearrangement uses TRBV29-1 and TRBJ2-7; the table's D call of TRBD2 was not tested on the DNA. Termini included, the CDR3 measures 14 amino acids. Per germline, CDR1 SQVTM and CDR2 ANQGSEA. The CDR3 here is CSVRFGGPRYEQYF.

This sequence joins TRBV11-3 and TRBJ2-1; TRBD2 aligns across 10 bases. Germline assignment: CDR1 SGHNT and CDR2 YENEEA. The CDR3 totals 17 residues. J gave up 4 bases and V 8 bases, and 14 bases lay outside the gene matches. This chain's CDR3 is CASGSSGRARSYNEQFF. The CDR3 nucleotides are TGTGCCAGCGGATCTAGCGGGAGAGCGAGGTCTTACAATGAGCAGTTCTTC.

This chain's CDR3 is CASSGGLGQTYEQYF. In nucleotides, the CDR3 is TGTGCCAGCAGTGGCGGACTAGGCCAAACCTACGAGCAGTACTTC. The J gene is TRBJ2-7, the V gene TRBV6-8; the match to TRBD2 covers 7 bases. Germline V CDR1 and CDR2: MNHGY, SAAAGT. This CDR3 is 15 amino acids long. The ends lost 5 bases at V and 2 bases at J; junction bases unmatched: 9.